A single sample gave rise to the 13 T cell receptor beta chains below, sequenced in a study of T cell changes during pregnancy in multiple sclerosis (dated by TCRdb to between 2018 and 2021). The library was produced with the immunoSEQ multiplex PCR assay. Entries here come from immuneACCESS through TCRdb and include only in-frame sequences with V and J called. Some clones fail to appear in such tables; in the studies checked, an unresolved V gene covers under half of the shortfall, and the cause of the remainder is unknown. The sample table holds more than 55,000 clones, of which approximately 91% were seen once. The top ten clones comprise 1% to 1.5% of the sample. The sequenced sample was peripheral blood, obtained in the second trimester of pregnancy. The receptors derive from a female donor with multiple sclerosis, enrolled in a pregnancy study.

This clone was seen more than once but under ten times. The CDR3 DNA reads as TGTGCCAGCAGCCAAGCCTCCCAGGGGCTAAATGAAAAACTGTTTTTT. Amino acids: CASSQASQGLNEKLFF. The chain is built from TRBV4-2 and TRBJ1-4, with a tentative D call TRBD1 (6 bases). The germline V gene encodes CDR1 LGHNA and CDR2 YNFKEQ. The CDR3 contains 16 residues. Deletions cut 1 base from V and 5 bases from J, with 14 bases between.

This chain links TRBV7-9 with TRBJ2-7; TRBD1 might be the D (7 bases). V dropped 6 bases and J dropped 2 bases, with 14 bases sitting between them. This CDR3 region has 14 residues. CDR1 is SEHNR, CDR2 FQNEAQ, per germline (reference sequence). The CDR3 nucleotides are TGTGCCAGCAGGTCTGCGGGACAGACCTACGAGCAGTACTTC. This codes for CASRSAGQTYEQYF.

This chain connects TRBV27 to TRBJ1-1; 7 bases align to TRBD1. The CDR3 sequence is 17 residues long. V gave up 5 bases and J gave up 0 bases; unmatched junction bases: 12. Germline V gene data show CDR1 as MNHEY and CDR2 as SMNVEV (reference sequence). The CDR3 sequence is CASSQNYRGPLNTEAFF. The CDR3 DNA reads TGTGCCAGCAGTCAAAACTACAGGGGCCCTTTGAACACTGAAGCTTTCTTT.

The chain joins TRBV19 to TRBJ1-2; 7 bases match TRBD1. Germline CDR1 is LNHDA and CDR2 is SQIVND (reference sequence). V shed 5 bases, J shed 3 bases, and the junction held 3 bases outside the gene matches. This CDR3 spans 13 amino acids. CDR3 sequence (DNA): TGTGCCAGTAGTGGACAGGTCCACTATGGCTACACCTTC. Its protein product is CASSGQVHYGYTF.

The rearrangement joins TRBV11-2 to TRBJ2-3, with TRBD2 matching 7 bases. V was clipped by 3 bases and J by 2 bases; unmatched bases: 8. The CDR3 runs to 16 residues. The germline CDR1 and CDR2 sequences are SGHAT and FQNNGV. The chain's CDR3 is CASSFSVGGSTDTQYF. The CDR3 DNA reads TGTGCCAGCAGCTTCTCAGTCGGGGGGTCCACAGATACGCAGTATTTT.

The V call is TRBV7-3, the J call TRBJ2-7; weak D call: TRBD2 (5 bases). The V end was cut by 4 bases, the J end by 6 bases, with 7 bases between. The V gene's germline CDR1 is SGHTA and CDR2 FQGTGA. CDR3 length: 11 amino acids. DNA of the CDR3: TGTGCCAGCAGCTCCGGAGGCGAGCAGTACTTC. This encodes CASSSGGEQYF. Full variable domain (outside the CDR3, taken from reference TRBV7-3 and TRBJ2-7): GAGVSQTPSNKVTEKGKYVELRCDPISGHTALYWYRQSLGQGPEFLIYFQGTGAADDSGLPNDRFFAVRPEGSVSTLKIQRTERGDSAVYLCASSSGGEQYFGPGTRLTVT.

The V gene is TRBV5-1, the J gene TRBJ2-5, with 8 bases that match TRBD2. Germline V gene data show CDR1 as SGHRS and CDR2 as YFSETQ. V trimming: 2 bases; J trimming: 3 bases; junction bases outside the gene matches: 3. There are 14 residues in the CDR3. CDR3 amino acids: CASSLFSGEETQYF. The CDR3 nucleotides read TGCGCCAGCAGCTTATTTAGCGGGGAAGAGACCCAGTACTTC. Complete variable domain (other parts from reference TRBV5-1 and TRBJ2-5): KAGVTQTPRYLIKTRGQQVTLSCSPISGHRSVSWYQQTPGQGLQFLFEYFSETQRNKGNFPGRFSGRQFSNSRSEMNVSTLELGDSALYLCASSLFSGEETQYFGPGTRLLVL.

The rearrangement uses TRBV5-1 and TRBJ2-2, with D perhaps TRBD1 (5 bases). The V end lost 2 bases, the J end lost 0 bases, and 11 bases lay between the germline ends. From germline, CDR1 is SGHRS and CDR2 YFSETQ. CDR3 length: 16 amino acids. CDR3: CASSLRAGTNTGELFF. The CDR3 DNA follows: TGCGCCAGCAGCTTAAGGGCAGGGACGAACACCGGGGAGCTGTTTTTT.

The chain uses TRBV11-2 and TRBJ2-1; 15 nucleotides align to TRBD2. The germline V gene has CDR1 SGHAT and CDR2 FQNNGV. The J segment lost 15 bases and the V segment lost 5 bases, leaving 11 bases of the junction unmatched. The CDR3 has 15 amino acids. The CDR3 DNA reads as TGTGCCAGCAGCCGTCGGACTAGCGGGGGGGCGGGGGCGTTCTTC. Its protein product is CASSRRTSGGAGAFF.

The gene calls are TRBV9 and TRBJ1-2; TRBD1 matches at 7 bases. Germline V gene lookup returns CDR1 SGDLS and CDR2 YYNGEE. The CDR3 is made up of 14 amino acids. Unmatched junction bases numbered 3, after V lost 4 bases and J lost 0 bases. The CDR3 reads CASSPGTANYGYTF. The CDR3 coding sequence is TGTGCCAGCAGCCCTGGGACAGCTAACTATGGCTACACCTTC. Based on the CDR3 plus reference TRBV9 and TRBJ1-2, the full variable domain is DSGVTQTPKHLITATGQRVTLRCSPRSGDLSVYWYQQSLDQGLQFLIQYYNGEERAKGNILERFSAQQFPDLHSELNLSSLELGDSALYFCASSPGTANYGYTFGSGTRLTVV.

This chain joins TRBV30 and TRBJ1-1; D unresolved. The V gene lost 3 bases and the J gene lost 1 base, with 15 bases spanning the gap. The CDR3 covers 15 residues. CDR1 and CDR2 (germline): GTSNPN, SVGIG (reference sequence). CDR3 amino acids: CAWRRLLAGNTEAFF. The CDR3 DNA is TGTGCCTGGAGGCGACTGTTGGCGGGGAACACTGAAGCTTTCTTT. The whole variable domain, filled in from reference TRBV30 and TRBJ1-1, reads SQTIHQWPATLVQPVGSPLSLECTVEGTSNPNLYWYRQAAGRGLQLLFYSVGIGQISSEVPQNLSASRPQDRQFILSSKKLLLSDSGFYLCAWRRLLAGNTEAFFGQGTRLTVV.

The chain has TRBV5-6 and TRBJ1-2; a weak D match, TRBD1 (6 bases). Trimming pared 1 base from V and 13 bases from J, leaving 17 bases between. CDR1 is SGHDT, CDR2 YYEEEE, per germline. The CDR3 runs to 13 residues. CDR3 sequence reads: CASSLPGGGESTF. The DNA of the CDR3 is TGTGCCAGCAGCTTGCCTGGGGGCGGAGAGTCCACCTTC.

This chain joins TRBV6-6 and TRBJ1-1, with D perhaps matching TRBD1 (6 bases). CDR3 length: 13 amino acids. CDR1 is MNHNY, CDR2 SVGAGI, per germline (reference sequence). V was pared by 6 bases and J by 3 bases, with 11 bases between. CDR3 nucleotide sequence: TGTGCCAGCAGCGAACAGGGCCACACTGAAGCTTTCTTT. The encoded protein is CASSEQGHTEAFF.